These T cell receptor beta chains were read from a single sample in a study of regulatory T cells in long-lasting Graves disease. TCRdb fed the multiplex PCR reads into MiXCR, producing one record per CDR3 protein. The table includes 300,000 to 350,000 distinct CDR3 sequences, about 20% detected once. The sample was peripheral blood mononuclear cells (PBMCs), taken when the disease was refractory, from a patient treated with antithyroid drugs. The receptors originated from a female donor with Graves disease. The CDR3 runs from the conserved cysteine through the conserved F or W. The D gene is left open where the match is weak. Clone size is not always given. Where it is, it says once, few, many or a class for expanded clones.

D: NA
V: TRBV29-1
J: TRBJ2-4
size: few
CDR3: CSAIQPGNIQYF
DNA: TGCAGCGCAATTCAACCGGGAAACATTCAGTACTTC

D: TRBD1
V: TRBV20-1
J: TRBJ2-7
size: once
CDR3: CSARRRVGQGAREQYF
DNA: TGCAGTGCTAGGAGGCGCGTAGGACAGGGGGCAAGGGAGCAGTACTTC

D: NA
V: TRBV6-1
J: TRBJ1-2
size: NA
CDR3: CASSEVQAGGYTF
DNA: TGTGCCAGCAGTGAAGTCCAGGCGGGTGGCTACACCTTC

D: TRBD1
V: TRBV7-3
J: TRBJ1-6
size: many
CDR3: CASSSGTGASPLHF
DNA: TGTGCCAGCAGCAGCGGGACAGGGGCCTCACCCCTCCACTTT

D: TRBD2
V: TRBV18
J: TRBJ2-1
size: NA
CDR3: CASSQLAGVLNEQFF
DNA: TGTGCCAGCTCACAGCTAGCGGGAGTTCTCAATGAGCAGTTCTTC

D: NA
V: TRBV2
J: TRBJ1-6
size: many
CDR3: CASTGDPEGDSPLHF
DNA: TGTGCTAGCACGGGGGACCCCGAGGGAGATTCACCCCTCCACTTT

D: TRBD1
V: TRBV28
J: TRBJ2-2
size: many
CDR3: CASSPRTGNTGELFF
DNA: TGTGCCAGCAGTCCCCGGACAGGGAACACCGGGGAGCTGTTTTTT

D: NA
V: TRBV3-1
J: TRBJ1-2
size: NA
CDR3: CASSQGVYGYTF
DNA: TGTGCCAGCAGCCAGGGAGTTTATGGCTACACCTTC

D: NA
V: TRBV28
J: TRBJ2-1
size: NA
CDR3: CASSFRLPGSEQFF
DNA: TGTGCCAGCAGTTTCCGGCTACCGGGGAGTGAGCAGTTCTTC

D: NA
V: TRBV28
J: TRBJ2-1
size: NA
CDR3: CASSFGNNEQFF
DNA: TGTGCCAGCAGCTTTGGGAACAATGAGCAGTTCTTC

D: NA
V: TRBV19
J: TRBJ1-5
size: few
CDR3: CASSIVGKGQPQHF
DNA: TGTGCCAGTAGTATAGTCGGGAAGGGACAGCCCCAGCATTTT

D: NA
V: TRBV6-9
J: TRBJ2-7
size: many
CDR3: CASSYGVGSGTYEQYF
DNA: TGTGCCAGCAGTTACGGTGTGGGGTCGGGGACCTACGAGCAGTACTTC

D: NA
V: TRBV6-5
J: TRBJ1-6
size: many
CDR3: CASSYGTYSNSPLHF
DNA: TGTGCCAGCAGTTACGGGACATACTCTAATTCACCCCTCCACTTT

D: TRBD1
V: TRBV6-5
J: TRBJ2-7
size: many
CDR3: CASSWGQGLRYEQYF
DNA: TGTGCCAGCAGTTGGGGACAGGGTTTGAGGTACGAGCAGTACTTC

D: NA
V: TRBV18
J: TRBJ2-7
size: NA
CDR3: CASSRWVPYEQYF
DNA: TGTGCCAGCTCACGCTGGGTGCCCTACGAGCAGTACTTC

D: NA
V: TRBV6-1
J: TRBJ1-5
size: many
CDR3: CASSPWGGSNQPQHF
DNA: TGTGCCAGCAGTCCCTGGGGGGGTTCCAATCAGCCCCAGCATTTT